Sequencing of this TCR beta chain was carried out in a study of cytomegalovirus exposure and HLA in healthy donors. In the PCR, 60 Vbeta and 13 Jbeta primers were used. Only in-frame clones appear in the TCRdb table, and some are missing; sequencing was by immunoSEQ multiplex PCR. The data contain 130,000 or so clones, roughly four fifths of them singletons. Germline loops: CDR1 MNHNY, CDR2 SVGAGI (reference sequence). The junction had 6 bases not matched to a gene; V was cut back by 4 bases and J by 7 bases. This CDR3 is built from 13 residues. Regarding the study as a whole: In a later analysis, compared with equally common non-associated chains, HLA-associated beta chains were more expanded. Sequence variants that were highly shared formed a cluster that was likely a sequencing artifact.

Concerning this clone: The antigen remains unidentified.

The receptor comes from a woman aged 60 to 75 in good health and CMV-seronegative. Sequencing used PBMCs. This rearrangement joins TRBV6-6 to TRBJ1-1; 7 bases line up with TRBD1. Here the CDR3 reads CASSWGQRGEAFF. The CDR3 DNA follows: TGTGCCAGCAGTTGGGGACAGAGGGGTGAAGCTTTCTTT.